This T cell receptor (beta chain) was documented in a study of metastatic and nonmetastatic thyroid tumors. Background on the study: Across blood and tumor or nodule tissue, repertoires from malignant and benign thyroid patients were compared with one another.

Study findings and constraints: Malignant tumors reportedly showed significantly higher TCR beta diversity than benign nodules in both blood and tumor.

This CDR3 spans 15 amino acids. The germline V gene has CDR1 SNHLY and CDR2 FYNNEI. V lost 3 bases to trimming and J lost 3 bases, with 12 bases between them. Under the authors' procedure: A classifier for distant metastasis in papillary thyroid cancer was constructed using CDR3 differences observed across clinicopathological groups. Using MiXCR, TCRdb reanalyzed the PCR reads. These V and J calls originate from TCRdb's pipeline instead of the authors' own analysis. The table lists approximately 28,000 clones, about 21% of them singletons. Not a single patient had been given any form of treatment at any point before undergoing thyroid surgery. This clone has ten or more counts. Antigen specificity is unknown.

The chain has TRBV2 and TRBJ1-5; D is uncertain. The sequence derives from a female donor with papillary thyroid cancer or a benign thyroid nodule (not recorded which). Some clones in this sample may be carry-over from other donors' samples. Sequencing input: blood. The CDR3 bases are TGTGCCAGCAGTGATGTACGGGGTGACAATCAGCCCCAGCATTTT. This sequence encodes CASSDVRGDNQPQHF.